This passage covers 21 T cell receptor beta chains from one sample sequenced in a study of T cells in Graves' hyperthyroidism and ophthalmopathy. There were TCR beta CDR3 regions amplified from RNA transcripts. HTBI primers were the set used in a first-round RT-PCR of the TCR CDR3. TCRdb re-analysed the multiplex PCR reads in MiXCR, keeping a single row per CDR3 protein. The sample includes 310,000 or so distinct CDR3 sequences, about a sixth of them seen just once. Source material: blood. The receptors were gathered from a woman aged 60-75 years with Graves' ophthalmopathy.

The chain is built from TRBV7-3 and TRBJ2-2, with 9 bases that match TRBD2. V lost 3 bases and J lost 9; bases outside the gene matches: 11. CDR1 is SGHTA and CDR2 is FQGTGA in the germline V gene. The CDR3 contains 16 residues. CDR3 loop: CASSLISGGVGRELFF. Here the CDR3 DNA reads TGTGCCAGCAGCTTGATTAGCGGGGGAGTCGGAAGGGAGCTGTTTTTT.

The J gene is TRBJ2-7, the V gene TRBV2; D is unclear. This CDR3 has 12 amino acids. Per the germline V gene, CDR1 is SNHLY and CDR2 is FYNNEI. Trimming took off 7 bases at V and 4 bases at J, with 11 bases between the two ends. This CDR3 reads CASKEGWYEQYF. The DNA for the CDR3 is TGTGCCAGCAAAGAAGGGTGGTACGAGCAGTACTTC.

The chain uses TRBV6-5 and TRBJ1-6, with 11 bases identical to TRBD1. V lost 2 bases, J lost 0 bases, and 6 bases stayed unmatched. The V gene's germline CDR1 is MNHEY and CDR2 SVGAGI. CDR3 length: 19 residues. The chain's CDR3 is CASSYRTGGSHSYNSPLHF. The DNA for the CDR3 is TGTGCCAGCAGTTACAGGACAGGGGGCTCCCACTCCTATAATTCACCCCTCCACTTT.

The sample holds a few counts of this clonotype. J is TRBJ2-7 and V is TRBV28, with 7 bases aligning to TRBD2. Losses at the gene ends were 11 bases for V and 7 bases for J; bases not matched to a gene: 8. This CDR3 has 11 amino acids. The V gene's germline CDR1 is MDHEN and CDR2 SYDVKM. CDR3 loop: CACGTMEEQYF. The CDR3 nucleotides read TGTGCCTGTGGGACTATGGAAGAGCAGTACTTC.

The chain has TRBV20-1 and TRBJ2-5; D might be TRBD2 (6 bases). Germline values: CDR1 DFQATT, CDR2 SNEGSKA (reference sequence). V was clipped by 6 bases and J by 4 bases, with 18 bases between them. The CDR3 runs 14 residues. The CDR3 here is CSANAGTAGETQYF. CDR3 DNA sequence: TGCAGTGCCAACGCCGGGACTGCGGGAGAGACCCAGTACTTC.

The chain recombines TRBV5-1 with TRBJ2-2, with D perhaps matching TRBD1 (6 bases). The CDR3 sequence is 16 residues long. From germline, CDR1 is SGHRS and CDR2 YFSETQ. The V and J ends lost 4 bases and 0 bases respectively, with 13 bases between them. The CDR3 region has the DNA TGCGCCAGCAGCCTATCGGGACAAACGAACACCGGGGAGCTGTTTTTT. It codes for CASSLSGQTNTGELFF. The complete variable domain, with remaining parts taken from reference TRBV5-1 and TRBJ2-2, reads KAGVTQTPRYLIKTRGQQVTLSCSPISGHRSVSWYQQTPGQGLQFLFEYFSETQRNKGNFPGRFSGRQFSNSRSEMNVSTLELGDSALYLCASSLSGQTNTGELFFGEGSRLTVL.

This clonotype was recorded a few times. The V gene is TRBV4-2, the J gene TRBJ2-1; 9 bases align to TRBD1. CDR1 LGHNA and CDR2 YNFKEQ come from the germline V gene. This CDR3 contains 16 residues. With 0 bases clipped from V and 9 bases from J, the junction kept 9 bases outside the gene matches. This CDR3 reads CASSQDETGGFCEQFF. Here the CDR3 DNA reads TGTGCCAGCAGCCAAGATGAGACAGGGGGTTTCTGTGAGCAGTTCTTC.

This sequence joins TRBV9 and TRBJ1-4; D not certain. Trimming took 0 bases from V and 4 from J, leaving 7 bases between them. Germline CDR1 SGDLS, CDR2 YYNGEE. This CDR3 spans 14 amino acids. CDR3: CASSVGPLNEKLFF. The CDR3 nucleotides read TGTGCCAGCAGCGTAGGACCCCTTAATGAAAAACTGTTTTTT.

This clonotype came up many times. V gene TRBV5-1 combines with J gene TRBJ2-7, with 10 bases fitting TRBD2. The CDR3 covers 14 residues. CDR1 is SGHRS, CDR2 YFSETQ, per germline. The V gene end was trimmed by 1 base and the J gene end by 2 bases; junction bases not matched to a gene: 0. This chain's CDR3 is CASSLTSGTYEQYF. The CDR3 nucleotides read TGCGCCAGCAGCTTGACTAGCGGGACCTACGAGCAGTACTTC.

Worth noting for this clonotype: At one boundary the junction diverges from the germline segment, which might be a read error. This rearrangement joins TRBV2 to TRBJ1-5, with D tentatively TRBD1 (5 bases). CDR3 length equals 13 residues. Germline loops: CDR1 SNHLY, CDR2 FYNNEI. The CDR3 reads CASSGEQAQPQHF. The CDR3 DNA reads as TGCGCCAGCAGTGGCGAACAGGCTCAGCCCCAGCATTTT.

This clonotype has more than one count but fewer than ten. V and J are TRBV10-3 and TRBJ1-4; TRBD1 is a possible D gene (5 bases). CDR3 length: 15 amino acids. CDR1 and CDR2 (germline): ENHRY, SYGVKD. V lost 0 bases, J lost 3 bases, and 8 bases lay in between. CDR3 protein: CAISESKGPNEKLFF. CDR3 DNA sequence: TGTGCCATCAGTGAGTCGAAGGGGCCTAATGAAAAACTGTTTTTT.

This clonotype was observed a handful of times. This chain links TRBV6-1 with TRBJ2-7; a possible D gene is TRBD2 (6 bases). CDR3 length: 13 residues. Germline CDR1 reads MNHNS; CDR2 reads SASEGT. V dropped 11 bases and J dropped 3 bases, with 17 bases sitting between them. CDR3 amino acids: CAAIPAGSYEQYF. CDR3 nucleotides: TGTGCCGCCATCCCCGCGGGGAGCTACGAGCAGTACTTC.

The rearrangement links TRBV11-1 to TRBJ2-3, with 11 bases fitting TRBD2. CDR1 and CDR2 from the germline V gene are SGHAT and FQDESV (reference sequence). The CDR3 covers 16 residues. V shed 2 bases, J shed 6 bases, and the junction held 7 bases outside the gene matches. The CDR3 DNA is TGTGCCAGCAGCTTAACTAGCGGGAGAACACAGGATACGCAGTATTTT. It codes for CASSLTSGRTQDTQYF.

The J gene is TRBJ1-2, the V gene TRBV6-1; unclear D gene. Germline CDR1 and CDR2: MNHNS and SASEGT. Trimming pared 5 bases from V and 5 bases from J, leaving 33 bases between. The CDR3 is made up of 20 amino acids. This chain's CDR3 is CASSPLLRSLSGLTEYGYTF. Written as DNA, the CDR3 is TGTGCCAGCAGTCCTCTACTACGGTCGTTGAGCGGGCTCACAGAATATGGCTACACCTTC.

This clonotype has ten or more counts. The rearrangement uses TRBV12-3 or TRBV12-4 and TRBJ2-3; 9 bases match TRBD1. The CDR3 totals 19 residues. Trimming at V came to 4 bases and at J to 4 bases, leaving 18 bases not matched to a gene. CDR3 amino acids: CASSSSPGQGLRHADTQYF. In DNA, the CDR3 is TGTGCCAGCAGTTCGTCACCGGGACAGGGTTTGCGGCACGCAGATACGCAGTATTTT.

Concerning this clonotype itself: A junction boundary mismatches the germline segment, possibly from a read error. V gene TRBV19 combines with J gene TRBJ1-4; TRBD1 matches at 9 bases. Per the germline V gene, CDR1 is LNHDA and CDR2 is SQIVND (reference sequence). The CDR3 runs to 15 residues. The CDR3 here is CASSMAQGANEKLFF. CDR3 bases: TGTGCCAGTAGTATGGCACAGGGGGCTAACGAAAAACTGTTTTTT. Complete variable domain (other parts from reference TRBV19 and TRBJ1-4): DGGITQSPKYLFRKEGQNVTLSCEQNLNHDAMYWYRQDPGQGLRLIYYSQIVNDFQKGDIAEGYSVSREKKESFPLTVTSAQKNPTAFYLCASSMAQGANEKLFFGSGTQLSVL.

The chain employs TRBV11-2 and TRBJ1-4, with D uncertain. V was trimmed by 1 base and J by 13 bases, leaving 16 bases between them. The CDR3 consists of 14 residues. CDR1 and CDR2 from the germline V gene are SGHAT and FQNNGV. The CDR3: CASSLVRRNAALFF. The CDR3 DNA reads TGTGCCAGCAGCTTAGTAAGACGGAACGCAGCACTGTTTTTT.

This clonotype was counted once. The chain links TRBV12-3 or TRBV12-4 to TRBJ2-3, with 10 bases lining up with TRBD2. J lost 2 bases, V lost 5 bases, and 13 bases had no gene match. This CDR3 comprises 18 residues. The CDR3 nucleotides read TGTGCCAGCAGTCTTCATGGAAGCGGGGGGGCCTTCACAGATACGCAGTATTTT. Its translation: CASSLHGSGGAFTDTQYF.

This clonotype was counted at least ten times. The chain links TRBV5-1 to TRBJ1-1; 9 bases agree with TRBD1. The CDR3 totals 15 residues. Germline assignment: CDR1 SGHRS and CDR2 YFSETQ. The junction had 3 bases not matched to a gene; V was cut back by 3 bases and J by 0 bases. CDR3 residues: CASSSGQGMNTEAFF. For the CDR3, the DNA is TGCGCCAGCAGCTCGGGACAGGGTATGAACACTGAAGCTTTCTTT.

This clonotype was observed a few times. The chain has TRBV4-3 and TRBJ2-7, with 9 bases lining up with TRBD1. From germline, CDR1 is LGHNA and CDR2 YSLEER. The CDR3 covers 15 residues. J lost 0 bases, V lost 4 bases, and 4 bases had no gene match. Written as DNA, the CDR3 is TGCGCCAGCAGCCGGGACAGGGCTAGCTCCTACGAGCAGTACTTC. Translation: CASSRDRASSYEQYF.

A few counts support this clonotype. The chain employs TRBV6-1 and TRBJ1-2; D might be TRBD1 (6 bases). Germline V lookup: CDR1 MNHNS, CDR2 SASEGT. CDR3 length equals 13 residues. Trimming pared 6 bases from V and 8 bases from J, leaving 16 bases between. CDR3 bases: TGTGCCAGCAGCCCCTACAGGGCTTTCGGCTACACCTTC. This encodes CASSPYRAFGYTF.